Listed here are 27 T cell receptor beta chains from one sample, sequenced in a study of blood T cells in healthy people across ages. PCR was performed a second time for about 7 to 11 cycles using a sample-barcoded 5' primer and a J-beta primer mix. Via MiXCR, TCRdb re-called the 5' RACE reads, giving one row per CDR3 protein. Of 1.4 million or so distinct CDR3 sequences listed, 42% are singletons. Sequencing was done on a sample of blood. Source of these receptors: a woman aged 18 to 35 in good health.

This clonotype was picked up a small number of times. The V call is TRBV18, the J call TRBJ1-4; TRBD1 might be the D (6 bases). Germline V CDR1 and CDR2: KGHSH, LQKENI. The V gene lost 8 bases and the J gene lost 4 bases, with 11 bases spanning the gap. This CDR3 has 13 residues. The DNA of the CDR3 is TGTGCCAGCAGTCCAGGGGTTAATGAAAAACTGTTTTTT. This gives the protein CASSPGVNEKLFF.

This clonotype has only a few counts. The V call is TRBV3-1, the J call TRBJ2-5, with no clear D. V gave up 2 bases and J gave up 1 base, with 14 bases separating them. This CDR3 has 16 amino acids. Germline V gene sequence: CDR1 LGHDT, CDR2 YNNKEL (reference sequence). The CDR3 here is CASSQRGAPRQETQYF. The CDR3, as DNA: TGTGCCAGCAGCCAACGCGGAGCCCCCCGCCAAGAGACCCAGTACTTC.

The V and J genes are TRBV14 and TRBJ2-3; TRBD1 agrees at 11 bases. Looked up from germline, CDR1 is SGHDN and CDR2 is FVKESK. The CDR3 is made up of 16 amino acids. V shed 0 bases and J 4 bases; nucleotides not matched to a gene: 3. DNA of the CDR3: TGTGCCAGCAGCCAAGATCGGACAGGGGGCCCAGATACGCAGTATTTT. As protein: CASSQDRTGGPDTQYF.

The chain links TRBV20-1 to TRBJ2-5; D may be TRBD2 (6 bases). The CDR3 runs to 16 residues. The V gene's germline CDR1 is DFQATT and CDR2 SNEGSKA (reference sequence). Trimming removed 5 bases at V and 11 bases at J, with 30 bases between. The CDR3 nucleotides are TGCAGTGCTCGGCCCCGTAGCGGAAGCTCCTACAATGAGCAGTACTTC. It specifies CSARPRSGSSYNEQYF.

This clonotype was observed a handful of times. The chain is built from TRBV6-2 or TRBV6-3 and TRBJ1-6, with unresolved D. Germline loops: CDR1 MNHEY, CDR2 SVGEGT. Trimming left V 4 bases short and J 10 bases short, with 20 bases between. The CDR3 consists of 16 residues. For the CDR3, the DNA is TGTGCCAGCAGTTCCGGACCTATTTGGGCCGACTCACCCCTCCACTTT. It specifies CASSSGPIWADSPLHF.

The gene calls are TRBV28 and TRBJ2-5; 8 nucleotides line up with TRBD2. This CDR3 region has 14 residues. V gave up 7 bases and J gave up 5 bases; unmatched junction bases: 9. Germline CDR1 reads MDHEN; CDR2 reads SYDVKM. The CDR3 nucleotides are TGTGCCAGCACCCCAGCGGGAGTACTGGAGACCCAGTACTTC. This codes for CASTPAGVLETQYF. The full variable domain, its missing parts supplied by reference TRBV28 and TRBJ2-5, is DVKVTQSSRYLVKRTGEKVFLECVQDMDHENMFWYRQDPGLGLRLIYFSYDVKMKEKGDIPEGYSVSREKKERFSLILESASTNQTSMYLCASTPAGVLETQYFGPGTRLLVL.

This rearrangement joins TRBV12-3 or TRBV12-4 to TRBJ1-5, with TRBD1 identical over 8 bases. Trimming cost V 7 bases and J 0 bases; bases outside gene matches: 11. The CDR3 is 17 amino acids. In DNA, the CDR3 is TGTGCCAGCAACAGGGACAGGTGGGGGTGTAGCAATCAGCCCCAGCATTTT. This gives the protein CASNRDRWGCSNQPQHF.

The V call is TRBV6-2 or TRBV6-3, the J call TRBJ2-7; possible D gene TRBD2, 6 bases. CDR1 and CDR2 (germline): MNHEY, SVGEGT. There are 15 residues in the CDR3. The V end lost 2 bases, the J end lost 3 bases, and 14 bases lay between the germline ends. DNA of the CDR3: TGTGCCAGCAGTTACGATGCGGGGACCTTCTACGAGCAGTACTTC. Translating it yields CASSYDAGTFYEQYF.

The chain carries TRBV20-1 and TRBJ2-5; D gene unclear. Germline CDR1 and CDR2: DFQATT and SNEGSKA (reference sequence). V was pared by 5 bases and J by 12 bases, with 31 bases between. The CDR3 runs to 16 residues. This chain's CDR3 is CSAGPFAGVIGYEKYF. The CDR3 bases are TGCAGTGCTGGCCCCTTCGCCGGTGTGATTGGCTACGAGAAGTACTTC.

The DNA of the CDR3 is TGTGCCAGCAGCCCCAGGGCCGGCAATGAGCAGTTCTTC. It translates to CASSPRAGNEQFF. J is TRBJ2-1 and V is TRBV7-2, with a possible D match to TRBD1 (5 bases). This CDR3 is 13 amino acids long. In germline, CDR1 is SGHTA, CDR2 FQGNSA. Trimming shortened V by 5 bases and J by 6 bases, and 11 bases separated the two germline ends. The complete variable domain, with remaining parts taken from reference TRBV7-2 and TRBJ2-1, reads GAGVSQSPSNKVTEKGKDVELRCDPISGHTALYWYRQSLGQGLEFLIYFQGNSAPDKSGLPSDRFSAERTGGSVSTLTIQRTQQEDSAVYLCASSPRAGNEQFFGPGTRLTVL.

The V call is TRBV6-6, the J call TRBJ1-2, with 8 bases that match TRBD1. The CDR3 is 16 residues long. Germline V CDR1 and CDR2: MNHNY, SVGAGI (reference sequence). V was clipped by 0 bases and J by 2 bases; unmatched bases: 5. The CDR3: CASSYSLTGANYGYTF. In DNA, the CDR3 is TGTGCCAGCAGTTACTCGCTGACAGGGGCGAACTATGGCTACACCTTC.

V usage is TRBV20-1 and J usage is TRBJ1-5; D ambiguous. The CDR3 extends over 14 amino acids. Germline lookup yields CDR1 DFQATT and CDR2 SNEGSKA (reference sequence). Trimming took 3 bases from V and 3 from J, leaving 12 bases between them. In DNA, the CDR3 is TGCAGTGCTAGGGCAGATGAAATCAATCAGCCCCAGCATTTT. Protein: CSARADEINQPQHF.

This chain joins TRBV4-3 and TRBJ2-2; TRBD2 might be the D (5 bases). With 1 base removed from V and 2 bases from J, the gap between germline ends came to 17 bases. Germline CDR1 is LGHNA and CDR2 is YSLEER. The CDR3 sequence is 18 residues long. The CDR3 DNA reads TGCGCCAGCAGCCAAGTTCGGGCTTCGGGATTTAACACCGGGGAGCTGTTTTTT. Its translation is CASSQVRASGFNTGELFF.

Concerning this clonotype itself: Given a much more abundant clone one base away, this may be a read error. This sequence joins TRBV21-1 and TRBJ1-3. TRBV21-1 is listed as a pseudogene. There are 12 residues in the CDR3. The DNA for the CDR3 is TGTGCCAGCAGCAAAGCTGGAAACACCATATATTTT. This encodes CASSKAGNTIYF.

There are many counts of this clonotype. The J gene is TRBJ2-1, the V gene TRBV10-3; 10 bases match TRBD2. The CDR3 has 17 residues. The V segment lost 3 bases and the J segment 6 bases; nucleotides outside the gene matches: 11. CDR1 and CDR2 from the germline V gene are ENHRY and SYGVKD. DNA for the CDR3: TGTGCCATCAGTGACCCCCTAGCGGGAGTCTTACCCAATGAGCAGTTCTTC. Residues: CAISDPLAGVLPNEQFF.

This chain connects TRBV11-2 to TRBJ2-1; 11 nucleotides agree with TRBD2. The CDR3 extends over 15 amino acids. Germline-derived CDR1 and CDR2 are SGHAT and FQNNGV. After removal of 6 bases from V and 2 bases from J, the junction contained 3 bases not matched to a gene. CDR3 amino acids: CASRVLAGAYNEQFF. DNA for the CDR3: TGTGCCAGCAGGGTACTAGCGGGAGCCTACAATGAGCAGTTCTTC.

This rearrangement joins TRBV10-3 to TRBJ2-1; weak D call: TRBD2 (6 bases). CDR3 length equals 15 residues. Germline CDR1 and CDR2: ENHRY and SYGVKD. V gave up 2 bases and J gave up 4 bases, with 12 bases separating them. The CDR3 loop reads CAISEPFREYNEQFF. The CDR3 region has the DNA TGTGCCATCAGTGAGCCATTCCGGGAGTACAATGAGCAGTTCTTC.

This clonotype was seen a few times. CDR3 region: CASRGQGTFSYNEQFF. CDR3 nucleotide sequence: TGTGCCAGCAGGGGACAGGGGACTTTCTCCTACAATGAGCAGTTCTTC. The V call is TRBV7-2, the J call TRBJ2-1; 10 bases fit TRBD1. The germline CDR1 and CDR2 sequences are SGHTA and FQGNSA. The length of the CDR3 is 16 residues. V gave up 6 bases and J gave up 0 bases; unmatched junction bases: 5.

This chain joins TRBV7-2 and TRBJ2-1, with 10 bases matching TRBD2. J was trimmed by 13 bases and V by 3 bases; bases with no gene match: 9. This CDR3 spans 14 amino acids. CDR1 is SGHTA and CDR2 is FQGNSA in the germline V gene. The CDR3 here is CASSLGLARETQFF. In DNA form, the CDR3 reads TGTGCCAGCAGCTTGGGACTAGCGAGGGAGACCCAGTTCTTC.

The chain is built from TRBV6-5 and TRBJ2-7; D tentatively fits TRBD1 or TRBD2 (6 bases each). The CDR3 is 14 residues long. V lost 1 base and J lost 4, with 11 bases in between. Germline V lookup: CDR1 MNHEY, CDR2 SVGAGI. DNA of the CDR3: TGTGCCAGCAGTTACTTTAGGGGGGATTACGAGCAGTACTTC. This encodes CASSYFRGDYEQYF.

V is TRBV5-6 and J is TRBJ1-2; D is perhaps TRBD1 (6 bases). The CDR3 spans 15 residues. Looked up from germline, CDR1 is SGHDT and CDR2 is YYEEEE. V lost 5 bases, J lost 1 base, and 15 bases lay in between. In DNA, the CDR3 is TGTGCCAGCAGGCCACCGGGACAAGTTAACTATGGCTACACCTTC. Its protein product is CASRPPGQVNYGYTF.

The chain is built from TRBV27 and TRBJ2-1; 9 nucleotides align to TRBD2. Germline lookup yields CDR1 MNHEY and CDR2 SMNVEV (reference sequence). Trimming removed 3 bases from V and 9 bases from J; junction bases left unmatched: 9. The CDR3 loop spans 15 amino acids. The CDR3 DNA reads as TGTGCCAGCAGTTTGTCTAGCGGGGTCGGCGGTGAGCAGTTCTTC. Its protein product is CASSLSSGVGGEQFF.

This clonotype was seen more than once but under ten times. V is TRBV28 and J is TRBJ1-4; no definite D call. This CDR3 has 16 amino acids. Trimming left V 4 bases short and J 2 bases short, with 14 bases between. Germline CDR1 is MDHEN and CDR2 is SYDVKM. CDR3 in amino acids: CASSSPLRATNEKLFF. In nucleotides, the CDR3 is TGTGCCAGCAGTTCCCCGCTCCGGGCTACTAATGAAAAACTGTTTTTT.

J is TRBJ1-5 and V is TRBV9; D is unresolved. CDR1 is SGDLS, CDR2 YYNGEE, per germline. The CDR3 totals 15 residues. The ends were cut back, 2 bases at V and 4 bases at J, with 13 bases in the middle. CDR3 amino acids: CASSVPRAENQPQHF. CDR3 sequence (DNA): TGTGCCAGCAGCGTTCCAAGGGCCGAGAATCAGCCCCAGCATTTT.

J is TRBJ1-1 and V is TRBV7-2; 9 nucleotides match TRBD1. J was trimmed by 5 bases and V by 6 bases; bases with no gene match: 10. This CDR3 has 15 amino acids. CDR1 is SGHTA and CDR2 is FQGNSA in the germline V gene. This chain's CDR3 is CASSLSGTGNTEAFF. The CDR3, as DNA: TGTGCCAGCAGTTTATCCGGGACAGGGAATACTGAAGCTTTCTTT.

The chain joins TRBV5-1 to TRBJ1-5; no firm D call. The V gene's germline CDR1 is SGHRS and CDR2 YFSETQ. Trimming removed 0 bases from V and 3 bases from J, with 13 bases in between. The CDR3 is 16 residues long. CDR3 nucleotides: TGCGCCAGCAGCTTGGTCGGCGGGGATTTCAATCAGCCCCAGCATTTT. This sequence encodes CASSLVGGDFNQPQHF.

There are a few counts of this clonotype. V usage is TRBV18 and J usage is TRBJ2-1; no reliable D call. V lost 3 bases, J lost 2 bases, and 8 bases lay in between. The CDR3 sequence is 14 residues long. The germline V gene encodes CDR1 KGHSH and CDR2 LQKENI. CDR3 coding DNA: TGTGCCAGCTCACCCCTTACCACCTACAATGAGCAGTTCTTC. Its protein is CASSPLTTYNEQFF.